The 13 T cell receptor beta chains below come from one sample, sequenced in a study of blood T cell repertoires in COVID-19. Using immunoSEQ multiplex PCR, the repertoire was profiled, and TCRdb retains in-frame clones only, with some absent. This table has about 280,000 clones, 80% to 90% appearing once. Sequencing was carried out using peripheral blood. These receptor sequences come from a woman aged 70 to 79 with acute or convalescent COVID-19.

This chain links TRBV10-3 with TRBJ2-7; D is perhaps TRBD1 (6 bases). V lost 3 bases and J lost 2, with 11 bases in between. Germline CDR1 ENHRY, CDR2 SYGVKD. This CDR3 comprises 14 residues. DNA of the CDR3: TGTGCCATCAGTGAATTGCGGACAGCCTACGAGCAGTACTTC. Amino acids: CAISELRTAYEQYF.

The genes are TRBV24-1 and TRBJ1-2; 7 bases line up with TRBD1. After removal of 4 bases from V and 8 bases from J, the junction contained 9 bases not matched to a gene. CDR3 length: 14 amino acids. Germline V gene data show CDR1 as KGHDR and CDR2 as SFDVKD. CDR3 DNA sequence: TGTGCCACCAGTGACCCCGGACAGGTAGAAGGCTACACCTTC. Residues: CATSDPGQVEGYTF.

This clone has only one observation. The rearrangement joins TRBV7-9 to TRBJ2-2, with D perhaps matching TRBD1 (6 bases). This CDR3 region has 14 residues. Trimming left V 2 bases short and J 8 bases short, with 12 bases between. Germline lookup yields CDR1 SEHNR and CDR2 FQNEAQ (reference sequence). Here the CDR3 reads CASSLQQGPGELFF. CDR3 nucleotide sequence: TGTGCCAGCAGCTTACAGCAGGGGCCTGGGGAGCTGTTTTTT. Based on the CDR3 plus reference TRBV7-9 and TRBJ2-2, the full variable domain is DTGVSQNPRHKITKRGQNVTFRCDPISEHNRLYWYRQTLGQGPEFLTYFQNEAQLEKSRLLSDRFSAERPKGSFSTLEIQRTEQGDSAMYLCASSLQQGPGELFFGEGSRLTVL.

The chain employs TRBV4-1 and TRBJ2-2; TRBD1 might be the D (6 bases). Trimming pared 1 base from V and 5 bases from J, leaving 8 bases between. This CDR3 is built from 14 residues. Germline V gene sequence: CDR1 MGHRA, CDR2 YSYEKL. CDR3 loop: CASSQGQATGELFF. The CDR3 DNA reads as TGCGCCAGCAGCCAAGGACAGGCGACCGGGGAGCTGTTTTTT.

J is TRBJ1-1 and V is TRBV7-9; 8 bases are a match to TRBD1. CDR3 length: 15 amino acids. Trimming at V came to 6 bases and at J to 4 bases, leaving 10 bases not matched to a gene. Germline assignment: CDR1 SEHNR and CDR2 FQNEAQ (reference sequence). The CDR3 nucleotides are TGTGCCAGCAGGGCCTTGGACAGGGTCGGCACTGAAGCTTTCTTT. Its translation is CASRALDRVGTEAFF.

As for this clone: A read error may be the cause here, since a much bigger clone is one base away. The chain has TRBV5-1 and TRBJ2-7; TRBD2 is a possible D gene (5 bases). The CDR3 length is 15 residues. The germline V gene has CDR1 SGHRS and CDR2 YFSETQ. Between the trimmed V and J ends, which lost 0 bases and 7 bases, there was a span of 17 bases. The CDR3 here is CASSLVWELLREQYF. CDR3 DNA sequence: TGCGCCAGCAGCTTGGTCTGGGAGTTATTGCGGGAGCAGTACTTC. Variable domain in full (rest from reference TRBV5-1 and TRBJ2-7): KAGVTQTPRYLIKTRGQQVTLSCSPISGHRSVSWYQQTPGQGLQFLFEYFSETQRNKGNFPGRFSGRQFSNSRSEMNVSTLELGDSALYLCASSLVWELLREQYFGPGTRLTVT.

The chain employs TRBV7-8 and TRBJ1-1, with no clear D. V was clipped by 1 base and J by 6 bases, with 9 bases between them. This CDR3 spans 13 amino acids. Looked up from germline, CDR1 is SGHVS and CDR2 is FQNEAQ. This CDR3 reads CASSLGGNAEAFF. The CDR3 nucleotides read TGTGCCAGCAGCTTAGGTGGCAACGCTGAAGCTTTCTTT.

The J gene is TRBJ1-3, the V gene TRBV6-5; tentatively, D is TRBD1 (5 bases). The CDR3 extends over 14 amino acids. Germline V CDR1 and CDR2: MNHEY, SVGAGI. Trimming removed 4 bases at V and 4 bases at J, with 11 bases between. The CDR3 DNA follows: TGTGCCAGCAGTTCCCCGACAGCGGGAAACACCATATATTTT. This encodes CASSSPTAGNTIYF.

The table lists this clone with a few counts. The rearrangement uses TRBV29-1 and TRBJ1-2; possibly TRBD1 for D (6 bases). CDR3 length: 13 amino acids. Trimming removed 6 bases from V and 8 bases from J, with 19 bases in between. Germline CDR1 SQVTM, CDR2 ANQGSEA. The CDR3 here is CSVDSRGGRGYTF. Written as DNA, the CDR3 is TGCAGCGTCGACAGTAGGGGGGGCCGCGGCTACACCTTC.

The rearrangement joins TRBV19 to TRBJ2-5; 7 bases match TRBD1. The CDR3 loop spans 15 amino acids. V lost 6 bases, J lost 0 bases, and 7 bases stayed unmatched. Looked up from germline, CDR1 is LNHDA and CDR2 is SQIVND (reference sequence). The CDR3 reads CASSPGGSYQETQYF. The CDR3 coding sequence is TGTGCCAGTAGCCCAGGGGGTTCGTACCAAGAGACCCAGTACTTC.

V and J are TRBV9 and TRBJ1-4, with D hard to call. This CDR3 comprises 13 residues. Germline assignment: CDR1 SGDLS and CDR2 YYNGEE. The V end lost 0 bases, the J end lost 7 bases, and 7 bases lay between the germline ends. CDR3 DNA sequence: TGTGCCAGCAGCGTAGGGCTCAGTGAAAAACTGTTTTTT. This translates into CASSVGLSEKLFF.

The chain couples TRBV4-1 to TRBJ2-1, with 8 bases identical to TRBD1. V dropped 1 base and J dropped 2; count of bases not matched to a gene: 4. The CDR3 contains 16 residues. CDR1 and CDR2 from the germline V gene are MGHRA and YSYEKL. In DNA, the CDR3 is TGCGCCAGCAGCCAAGCCGGGACAGGAGCCTACAATGAGCAGTTCTTC. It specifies CASSQAGTGAYNEQFF.

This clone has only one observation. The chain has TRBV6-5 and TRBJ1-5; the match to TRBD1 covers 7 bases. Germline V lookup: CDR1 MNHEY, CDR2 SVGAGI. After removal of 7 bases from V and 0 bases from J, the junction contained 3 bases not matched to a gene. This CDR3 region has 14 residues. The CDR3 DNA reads TGTGCCAGCACCGGACAGGTTAGCAATCAGCCCCAGCATTTT. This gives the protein CASTGQVSNQPQHF.